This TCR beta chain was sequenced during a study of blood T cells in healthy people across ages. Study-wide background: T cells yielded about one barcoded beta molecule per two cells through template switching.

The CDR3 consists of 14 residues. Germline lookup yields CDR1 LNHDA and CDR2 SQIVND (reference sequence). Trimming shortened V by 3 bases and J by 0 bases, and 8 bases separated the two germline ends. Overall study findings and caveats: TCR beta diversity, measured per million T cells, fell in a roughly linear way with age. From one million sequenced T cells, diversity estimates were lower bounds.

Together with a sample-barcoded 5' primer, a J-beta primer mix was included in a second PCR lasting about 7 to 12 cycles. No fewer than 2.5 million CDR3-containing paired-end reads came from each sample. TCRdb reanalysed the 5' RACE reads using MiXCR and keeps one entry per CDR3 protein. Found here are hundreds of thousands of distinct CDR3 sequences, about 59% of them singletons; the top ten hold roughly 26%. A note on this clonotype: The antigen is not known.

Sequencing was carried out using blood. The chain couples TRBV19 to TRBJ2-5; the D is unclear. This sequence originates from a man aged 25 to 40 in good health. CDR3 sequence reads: CASSIHGYQETQYF. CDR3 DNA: TGTGCCAGTAGTATTCACGGCTACCAAGAGACCCAGTACTTC.